These T cell receptor beta chains were read from a single sample in a study of T cell responses to AZD1222 COVID-19 vaccine. Repertoires were generated with immunoSEQ multiplex PCR, while TCRdb's copy carries only in-frame clones and drops some. The sample has about 130,000 clones, around 90% seen once; the top ten hold approximately 2.1%. Material: peripheral blood, obtained 28 days after the second AZD1222 dose. The origin of the receptors is an adult who received the AZD1222 COVID-19 vaccine. Both conserved end residues are part of each CDR3. D genes are given only for firm matches. Clone size is stated in some rows and not others, as once, few, many or a class when expanded.

D gene | J gene | clone size | V gene | CDR3 protein | CDR3 DNA
TRBD1 | TRBJ1-2 | . | TRBV3-1/TRBV3-2 | CASSQDSKQGAFGYTF | TGTGCCAGCAGCCAAGATTCCAAACAGGGGGCGTTTGGCTACACCTTC
. | TRBJ2-3 | . | TRBV10-1 | CASSEDPASPISTDTQYF | TGCGCCAGCAGTGAGGATCCCGCTAGCCCGATTAGCACAGATACGCAGTATTTT
. | TRBJ1-2 | . | TRBV5-6 | CASSGAGKEDGYTF | TGTGCCAGCAGCGGCGCAGGGAAGGAGGATGGCTACACCTTC
TRBD1 | TRBJ2-1 | once | TRBV9 | CASSATRDRVGYEQFF | TGTGCCAGCAGCGCCACCCGGGACAGGGTGGGCTATGAGCAGTTCTTC
TRBD1 | TRBJ1-1 | . | TRBV10-3 | CAIRQGGNTEAFF | TGTGCCATCAGGCAGGGGGGGAACACTGAAGCTTTCTTT
TRBD1 | TRBJ2-5 | . | TRBV6-5 | CASSIQGAETQYF | TGTGCCAGCAGCATCCAGGGGGCCGAGACCCAGTACTTC
TRBD1 | TRBJ1-5 | . | TRBV2 | CATRDRETHQPQHF | TGTGCCACTAGGGACAGGGAGACCCATCAGCCCCAGCATTTT
. | TRBJ1-1 | once | TRBV29-1 | CSAGAATEAFF | TGCAGCGCCGGTGCGGCCACTGAAGCTTTCTTT
. | TRBJ1-1 | . | TRBV7-2 | CASSLGPENTEAFF | TGTGCCAGCAGCTTAGGCCCCGAGAACACTGAAGCTTTCTTT
. | TRBJ2-7 | . | TRBV27 | CASSRGRQEYYEQYF | TGTGCCAGCAGTAGGGGGAGACAGGAGTACTACGAGCAGTACTTC
TRBD2 | TRBJ2-3 | . | TRBV5-4 | CASSSSGTSGYTQYF | TGTGCCAGCAGCTCCTCCGGGACTAGCGGCTATACGCAGTATTTT
. | TRBJ1-4 | . | TRBV10-3 | CAISESRRENEKLFF | TGTGCCATCAGTGAGTCCCGACGGGAAAATGAAAAACTGTTTTTT
. | TRBJ1-6 | . | TRBV2 | CASSVSAGNSPLHF | TGTGCCAGCAGTGTGTCGGCAGGGAATTCACCCCTCCACTTT
. | TRBJ1-2 | once | TRBV30 | CAWSRGGGGFNYGYTF | TGTGCCTGGAGCCGGGGCGGTGGAGGGTTCAACTATGGCTACACCTTC
. | TRBJ1-6 | . | TRBV19 | CASTLVRRNSPLHF | TGTGCCAGTACCCTCGTTAGGAGGAATTCACCCCTCCACTTT
TRBD1 | TRBJ2-4 | . | TRBV4-3 | CASSQVPGTGGVKNIQYF | TGCGCCAGCAGCCAGGTCCCCGGGACAGGGGGCGTCAAAAACATTCAGTACTTC